The rows below give T cell receptor beta chains drawn from one sample of a study of blood T cell repertoires in COVID-19. Sequenced by immunoSEQ multiplex PCR; TCRdb stores in-frame clones only, minus some. The sample yields roughly 250,000 clones, 85% to 90% seen once. The sample comprised PBMCs or T cells enriched from blood (not recorded which). The receptors derive from a man aged 40-49 years who had recovered from COVID-19. CDR3s include the opening cysteine and the closing phenylalanine or tryptophan. A D gene is named only where the DNA matches it firmly.

d_gene	v_gene	j_gene	len	CDR3aa	CDR3nt
TRBD2	TRBV27	TRBJ2-2	16	CASSFSGTSTTGELFF	TGTGCCAGCAGTTTTTCCGGGACTAGTACGACCGGGGAGCTGTTTTTT
TRBD2	TRBV27	TRBJ2-7	13	CASRPAGVNEQYF	TGTGCCAGCAGACCAGCGGGAGTTAACGAGCAGTACTTC
TRBD2	TRBV13	TRBJ2-1	15	CASSTRTSGTNEQFF	TGTGCCAGCAGCACCCGGACTAGCGGGACCAATGAGCAGTTCTTC
-	TRBV6-6	TRBJ1-2	11	CASSPQYGYTF	TGTGCCAGCAGTCCTCAGTATGGCTACACCTTC
-	TRBV2	TRBJ2-7	14	CASNRAGTSYEQYF	TGTGCCAGCAATCGGGCAGGGACAAGCTACGAGCAGTACTTC
TRBD1	TRBV19	TRBJ2-2	15	CASSIGETGAGELFF	TGTGCCAGTAGTATAGGAGAAACAGGGGCCGGGGAGCTGTTTTTT
TRBD1	TRBV11-2	TRBJ2-7	14	CASSLDRGAYEQYF	TGTGCCAGCAGCCTGGACAGGGGAGCCTACGAGCAGTACTTC
-	TRBV5-4	TRBJ2-3	12	CASSSPLETQYF	TGTGCCAGCAGCTCCCCCCTCGAGACGCAGTATTTT
-	TRBV7-9	TRBJ1-6	16	CASSPRQSSYNSPLHF	TGTGCCAGCAGCCCAAGACAAAGCTCCTATAATTCACCCCTCCACTTT
-	TRBV23-1	TRBJ1-3	15	CARSSTGSSGNTIYF	TGCGCCAGGAGTTCGACAGGTTCATCTGGAAACACCATATATTTT
TRBD1	TRBV7-9	TRBJ1-1	15	CASSFQTGPNTEAFF	TGTGCCAGCAGCTTCCAGACAGGGCCGAACACTGAAGCTTTCTTT
-	TRBV30	TRBJ1-2	13	CAWVLRGSYGYTF	TGTGCCTGGGTCCTCCGGGGTTCCTATGGCTACACCTTC
TRBD1	TRBV13	TRBJ1-1	14	CASGGTDQNTEAFF	TGTGCCAGCGGAGGGACAGACCAGAACACTGAAGCTTTCTTT
-	TRBV19	TRBJ1-2	13	CASSDTGSRGYTF	TGTGCCAGTAGTGACACAGGTTCTCGAGGCTACACCTTC
-	TRBV11-3	TRBJ2-5	13	CASSSAQGETQYF	TGTGCCAGCAGCTCCGCCCAGGGCGAGACCCAGTACTTC
-	TRBV12-3/TRBV12-4	TRBJ2-7	11	CASSFLSEQYF	TGTGCCAGCAGTTTTCTTTCCGAGCAGTACTTC